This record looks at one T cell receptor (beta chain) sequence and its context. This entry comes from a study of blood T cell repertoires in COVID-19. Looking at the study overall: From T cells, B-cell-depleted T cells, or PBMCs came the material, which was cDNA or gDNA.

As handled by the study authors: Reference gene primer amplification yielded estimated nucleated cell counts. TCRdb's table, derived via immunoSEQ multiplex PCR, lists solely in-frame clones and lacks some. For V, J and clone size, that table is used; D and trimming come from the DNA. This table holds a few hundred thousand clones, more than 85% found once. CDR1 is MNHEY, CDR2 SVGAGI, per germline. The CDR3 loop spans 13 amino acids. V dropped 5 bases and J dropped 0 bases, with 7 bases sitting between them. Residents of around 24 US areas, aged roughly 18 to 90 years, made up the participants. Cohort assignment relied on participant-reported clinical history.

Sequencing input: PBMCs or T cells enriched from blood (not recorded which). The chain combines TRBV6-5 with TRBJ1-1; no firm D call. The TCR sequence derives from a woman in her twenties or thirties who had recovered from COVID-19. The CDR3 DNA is TGTGCCAGCAGTAACGAGGTGAACACTGAAGCTTTCTTT. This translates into CASSNEVNTEAFF.